A few counts support the clone carrying this T cell receptor (beta chain). The antigen is not known. 13 Jbeta primers and 60 Vbeta primers were used for the PCR. Original handling: Later, an analysis found 80 million or so unique TCR beta chains, and about 10 million of these were shared. The protocol was immunoSEQ multiplex PCR, while the TCRdb copy is restricted to in-frame clones and leaves out a portion. V and J calls and clone size are copied from that table; D and trimming were computed from the DNA. The sample contains around 140,000 clones, around 73% of which appear only once. The source of the sample is a study of cytomegalovirus exposure and HLA in healthy donors. The wider study: Among the 350 to 400 donors who were genotyped, about 86% fell in the genetic ancestry cluster that is associated with self-reported Caucasian donors.

The CDR3 length is 14 residues. Deletions cut 3 bases from V and 5 bases from J, with 8 bases between. Per germline, CDR1 MNHEY and CDR2 SMNVEV (reference sequence). General study findings and limits: Near-uniform donor sequencing depth was presumed by presence/absence analyses. One cluster of highly shared sequence variants probably arose as a sequencing artifact.

This chain uses TRBV27 with TRBJ1-6, with D possibly matching TRBD1 (5 bases). This clonotype was obtained from a female donor in good health and CMV-seronegative. The sequencing input was PBMCs. In DNA form, the CDR3 reads TGTGCCAGCAGTTTTGAGACAGATAATTCACCCCTCCACTTT. Its protein product is CASSFETDNSPLHF.